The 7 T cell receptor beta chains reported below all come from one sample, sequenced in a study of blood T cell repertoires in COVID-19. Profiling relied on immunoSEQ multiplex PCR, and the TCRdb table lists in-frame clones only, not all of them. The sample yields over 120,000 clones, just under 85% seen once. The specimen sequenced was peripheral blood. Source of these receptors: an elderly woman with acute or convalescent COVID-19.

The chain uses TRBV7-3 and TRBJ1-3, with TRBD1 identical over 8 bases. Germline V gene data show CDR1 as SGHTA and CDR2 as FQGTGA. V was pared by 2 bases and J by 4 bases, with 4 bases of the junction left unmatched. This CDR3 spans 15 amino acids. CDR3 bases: TGTGCCAGCAGCTTAGCAGGGGGCTCGGGAAACACCATATATTTT. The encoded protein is CASSLAGGSGNTIYF.

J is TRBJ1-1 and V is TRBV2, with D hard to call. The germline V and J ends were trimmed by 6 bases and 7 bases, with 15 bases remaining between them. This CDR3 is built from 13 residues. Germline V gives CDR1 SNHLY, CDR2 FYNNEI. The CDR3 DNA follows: TGTGCCAGCAGGGCTACGGACTCTTATGAAGCTTTCTTT. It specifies CASRATDSYEAFF.

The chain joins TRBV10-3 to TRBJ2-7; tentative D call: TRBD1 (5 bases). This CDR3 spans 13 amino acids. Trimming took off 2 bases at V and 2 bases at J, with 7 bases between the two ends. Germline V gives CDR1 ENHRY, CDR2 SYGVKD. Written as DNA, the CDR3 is TGTGCCATCAGTGAGGTGGGGCCCTACGAGCAGTACTTC. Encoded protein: CAISEVGPYEQYF.

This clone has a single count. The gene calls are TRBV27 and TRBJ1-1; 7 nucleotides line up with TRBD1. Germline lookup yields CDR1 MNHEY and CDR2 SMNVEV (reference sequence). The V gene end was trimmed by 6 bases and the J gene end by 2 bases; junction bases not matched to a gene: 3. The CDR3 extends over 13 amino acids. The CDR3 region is CASRRQGNTEAFF. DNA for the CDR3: TGTGCCAGCAGAAGACAGGGAAACACTGAAGCTTTCTTT.

The CDR3 region is CSASLAVNQPQHF. CDR3 nucleotide sequence: TGCAGTGCTAGTTTGGCAGTCAATCAGCCCCAGCATTTT. The chain employs TRBV20-1 and TRBJ1-5, with D unresolved. Germline V gene sequence: CDR1 DFQATT, CDR2 SNEGSKA (reference sequence). The CDR3 has 13 residues. Trimming took 3 bases from V and 3 from J, leaving 9 bases between them.

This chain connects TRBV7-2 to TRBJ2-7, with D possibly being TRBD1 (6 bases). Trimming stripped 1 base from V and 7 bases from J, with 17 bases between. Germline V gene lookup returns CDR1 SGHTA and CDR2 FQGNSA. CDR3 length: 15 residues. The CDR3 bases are TGTGCCAGCAGCTTAGACCACAGGACAGAGCGGGAGCAGTACTTC. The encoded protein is CASSLDHRTEREQYF. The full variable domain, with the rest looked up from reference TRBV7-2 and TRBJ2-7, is GAGVSQSPSNKVTEKGKDVELRCDPISGHTALYWYRQSLGQGLEFLIYFQGNSAPDKSGLPSDRFSAERTGGSVSTLTIQRTQQEDSAVYLCASSLDHRTEREQYFGPGTRLTVT.

The CDR3 nucleotides are TGTGCCAGCAGCTTAGTAGAGAATTCACCCCTCCACTTT. This gives the protein CASSLVENSPLHF. The J gene is TRBJ1-6, the V gene TRBV7-2; D unresolved. The CDR3 totals 13 residues. The ends were cut back, 1 base at V and 7 bases at J, with 5 bases in the middle. Germline V gene sequence: CDR1 SGHTA, CDR2 FQGNSA.